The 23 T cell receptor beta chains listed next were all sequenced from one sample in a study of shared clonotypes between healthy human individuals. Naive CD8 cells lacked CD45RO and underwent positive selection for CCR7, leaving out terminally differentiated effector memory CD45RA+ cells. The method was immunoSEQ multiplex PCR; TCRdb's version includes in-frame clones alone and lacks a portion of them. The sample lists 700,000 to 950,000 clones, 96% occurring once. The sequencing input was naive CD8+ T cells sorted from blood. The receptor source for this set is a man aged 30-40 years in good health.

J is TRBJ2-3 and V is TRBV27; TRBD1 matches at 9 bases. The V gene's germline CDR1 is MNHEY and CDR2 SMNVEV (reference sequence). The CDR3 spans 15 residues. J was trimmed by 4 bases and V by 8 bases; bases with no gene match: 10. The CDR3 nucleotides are TGTGCCAGCGCTTCTCGACAGGGGGTGGCAGATACGCAGTATTTT. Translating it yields CASASRQGVADTQYF.

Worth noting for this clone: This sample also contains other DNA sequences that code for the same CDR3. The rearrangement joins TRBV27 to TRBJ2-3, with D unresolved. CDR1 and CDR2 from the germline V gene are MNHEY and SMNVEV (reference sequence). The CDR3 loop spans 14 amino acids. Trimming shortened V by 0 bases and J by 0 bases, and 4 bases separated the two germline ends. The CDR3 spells CASSLSRSTDTQYF. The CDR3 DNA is TGTGCCAGCAGTTTATCTCGGAGCACAGATACGCAGTATTTT.

CDR3 in DNA: TGTGCCAGCAGTGAACGGGAGTTTTCCTACAATGAGCAGTTCTTC. Translated: CASSEREFSYNEQFF. V usage is TRBV25-1 and J usage is TRBJ2-1; D perhaps matches TRBD2 (6 bases). This CDR3 contains 15 residues. Between the trimmed V and J ends, which lost 2 bases and 1 base, there was a span of 9 bases. CDR1 is MGHDK, CDR2 SYGVNS, per germline.

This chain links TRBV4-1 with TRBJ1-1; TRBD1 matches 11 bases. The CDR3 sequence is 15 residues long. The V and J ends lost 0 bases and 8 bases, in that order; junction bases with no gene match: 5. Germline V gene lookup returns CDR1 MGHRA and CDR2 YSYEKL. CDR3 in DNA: TGCGCCAGCAGCCAAGACCGGACAGGGGGCCCCGAAGCTTTCTTT. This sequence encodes CASSQDRTGGPEAFF.

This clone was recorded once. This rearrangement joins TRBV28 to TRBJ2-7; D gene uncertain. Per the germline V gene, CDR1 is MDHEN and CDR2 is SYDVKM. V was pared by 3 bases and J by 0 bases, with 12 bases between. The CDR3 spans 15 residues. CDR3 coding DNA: TGTGCCAGCAGTTTGTTCCAGGTGAGCTCCTACGAGCAGTACTTC. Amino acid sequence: CASSLFQVSSYEQYF.

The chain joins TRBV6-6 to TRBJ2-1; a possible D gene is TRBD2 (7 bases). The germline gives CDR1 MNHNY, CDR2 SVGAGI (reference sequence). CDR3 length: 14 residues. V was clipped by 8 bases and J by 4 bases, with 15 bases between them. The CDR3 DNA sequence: TGTGCCAGCGGGGGGGCTAGCGGATACAATGAGCAGTTCTTC. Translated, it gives CASGGASGYNEQFF.

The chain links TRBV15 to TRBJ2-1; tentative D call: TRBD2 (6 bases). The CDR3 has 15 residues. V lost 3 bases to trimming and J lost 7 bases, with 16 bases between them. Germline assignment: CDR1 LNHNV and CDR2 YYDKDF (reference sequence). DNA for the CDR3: TGTGCCACCAGCAGTCCCAGGGATGGGAGGAATGAGCAGTTCTTC. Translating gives CATSSPRDGRNEQFF.

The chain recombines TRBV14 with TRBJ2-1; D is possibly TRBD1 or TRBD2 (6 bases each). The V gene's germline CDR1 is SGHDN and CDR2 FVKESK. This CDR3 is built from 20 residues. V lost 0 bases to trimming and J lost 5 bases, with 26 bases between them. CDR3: CASSQDWGISGAITHNEQFF. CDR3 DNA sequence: TGTGCCAGCAGCCAAGATTGGGGTATCTCGGGGGCAATTACCCACAATGAGCAGTTCTTC.

CDR3 sequence: CASSPDGRVAHQPQHF. In nucleotides, the CDR3 is TGTGCCAGCAGCCCAGACGGAAGAGTCGCCCATCAGCCCCAGCATTTT. The chain links TRBV7-8 to TRBJ1-5, with D hard to call. V gave up 5 bases and J gave up 5 bases, with 19 bases separating them. CDR3 size: 16 residues. Germline CDR1 and CDR2: SGHVS and FQNEAQ.

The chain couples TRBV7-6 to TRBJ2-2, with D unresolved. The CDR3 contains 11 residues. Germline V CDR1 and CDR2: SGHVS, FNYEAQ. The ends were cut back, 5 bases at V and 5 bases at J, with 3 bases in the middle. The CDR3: CASSHTGELFF. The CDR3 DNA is TGTGCCAGCAGCCATACCGGGGAGCTGTTTTTT.

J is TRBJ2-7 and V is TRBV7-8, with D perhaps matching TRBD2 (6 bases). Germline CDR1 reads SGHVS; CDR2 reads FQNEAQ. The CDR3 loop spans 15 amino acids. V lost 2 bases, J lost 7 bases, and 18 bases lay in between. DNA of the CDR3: TGTGCCAGCAGCTTAAGGGGCAGCGTGGGGAGGGAGCAGTACTTC. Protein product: CASSLRGSVGREQYF. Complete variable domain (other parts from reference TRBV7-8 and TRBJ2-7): GAGVSQSPRYKVAKRGQDVALRCDPISGHVSLFWYQQALGQGPEFLTYFQNEAQLDKSGLPSDRFFAERPEGSVSTLKIQRTQQEDSAVYLCASSLRGSVGREQYFGPGTRLTVT.

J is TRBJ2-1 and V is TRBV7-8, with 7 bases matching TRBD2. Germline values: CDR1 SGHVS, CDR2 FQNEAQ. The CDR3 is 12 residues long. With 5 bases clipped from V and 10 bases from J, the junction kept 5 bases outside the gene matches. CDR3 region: CASSLSGMEQFF. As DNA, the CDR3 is TGTGCCAGCAGCCTAAGCGGGATGGAGCAGTTCTTC.

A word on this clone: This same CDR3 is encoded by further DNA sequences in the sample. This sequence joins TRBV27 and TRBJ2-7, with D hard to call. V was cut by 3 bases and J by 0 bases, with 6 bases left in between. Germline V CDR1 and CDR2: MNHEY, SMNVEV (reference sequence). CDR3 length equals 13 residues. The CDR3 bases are TGTGCCAGCAGTTTCGCAAGCTCCTACGAGCAGTACTTC. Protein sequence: CASSFASSYEQYF.

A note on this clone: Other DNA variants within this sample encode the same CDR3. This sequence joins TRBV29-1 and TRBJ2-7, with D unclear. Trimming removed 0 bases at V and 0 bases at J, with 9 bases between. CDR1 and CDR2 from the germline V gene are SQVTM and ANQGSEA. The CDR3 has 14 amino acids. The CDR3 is CSVEDPRSSYEQYF. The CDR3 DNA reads TGCAGCGTTGAAGACCCCAGGAGCTCCTACGAGCAGTACTTC.

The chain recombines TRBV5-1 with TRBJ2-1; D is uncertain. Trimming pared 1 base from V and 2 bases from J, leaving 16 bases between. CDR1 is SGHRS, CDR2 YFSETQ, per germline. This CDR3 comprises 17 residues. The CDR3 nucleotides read TGCGCCAGCAGCTTGTTTGGCGGCACTCAAGCCTACAATGAGCAGTTCTTC. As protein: CASSLFGGTQAYNEQFF.

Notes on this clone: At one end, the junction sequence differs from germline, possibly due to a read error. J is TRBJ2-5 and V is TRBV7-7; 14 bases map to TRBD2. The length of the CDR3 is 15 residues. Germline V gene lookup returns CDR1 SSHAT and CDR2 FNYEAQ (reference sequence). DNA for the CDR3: TGTGCTAGCAGCACGGGACTAGCGGGAGCAGAGACCCAGTACTTC. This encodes CASSTGLAGAETQYF.

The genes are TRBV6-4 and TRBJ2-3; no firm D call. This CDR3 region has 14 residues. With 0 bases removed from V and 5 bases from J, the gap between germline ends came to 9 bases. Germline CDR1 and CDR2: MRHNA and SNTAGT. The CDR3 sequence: CASSDSSGVDTQYF. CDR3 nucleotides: TGTGCCAGCAGTGACTCGAGTGGCGTAGATACGCAGTATTTT.

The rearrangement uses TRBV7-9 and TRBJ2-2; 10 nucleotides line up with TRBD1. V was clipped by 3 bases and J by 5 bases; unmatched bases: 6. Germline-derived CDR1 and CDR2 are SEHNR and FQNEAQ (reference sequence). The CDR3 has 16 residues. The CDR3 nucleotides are TGTGCCAGCAGCTTCGGGGACAGGGGAAAAACCGGGGAGCTGTTTTTT. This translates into CASSFGDRGKTGELFF.

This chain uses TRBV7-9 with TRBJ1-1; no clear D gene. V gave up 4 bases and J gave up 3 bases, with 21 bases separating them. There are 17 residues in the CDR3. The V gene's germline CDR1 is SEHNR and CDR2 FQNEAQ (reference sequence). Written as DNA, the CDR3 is TGTGCCAGCAGCTCCAGTCGGGATCGTATTATGGACACTGAAGCTTTCTTT. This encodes CASSSSRDRIMDTEAFF. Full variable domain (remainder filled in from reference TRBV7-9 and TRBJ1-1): DTGVSQNPRHKITKRGQNVTFRCDPISEHNRLYWYRQTLGQGPEFLTYFQNEAQLEKSRLLSDRFSAERPKGSFSTLEIQRTEQGDSAMYLCASSSSRDRIMDTEAFFGQGTRLTVV.

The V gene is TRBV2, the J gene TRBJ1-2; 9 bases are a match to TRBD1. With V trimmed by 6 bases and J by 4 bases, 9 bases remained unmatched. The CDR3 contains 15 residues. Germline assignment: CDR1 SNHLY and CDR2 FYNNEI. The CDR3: CASRDRDRERYGYTF. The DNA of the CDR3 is TGTGCCAGCAGAGACCGGGACAGGGAACGCTATGGCTACACCTTC.

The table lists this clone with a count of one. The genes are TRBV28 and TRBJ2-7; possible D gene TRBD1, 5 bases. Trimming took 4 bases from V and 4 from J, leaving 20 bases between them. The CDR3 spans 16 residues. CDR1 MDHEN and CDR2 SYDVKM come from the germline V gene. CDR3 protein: CASSSPIQGQNYEQYF. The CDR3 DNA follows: TGTGCCAGCAGTTCTCCTATCCAGGGCCAAAATTACGAGCAGTACTTC. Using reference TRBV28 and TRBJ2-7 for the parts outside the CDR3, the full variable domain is DVKVTQSSRYLVKRTGEKVFLECVQDMDHENMFWYRQDPGLGLRLIYFSYDVKMKEKGDIPEGYSVSREKKERFSLILESASTNQTSMYLCASSSPIQGQNYEQYFGPGTRLTVT.

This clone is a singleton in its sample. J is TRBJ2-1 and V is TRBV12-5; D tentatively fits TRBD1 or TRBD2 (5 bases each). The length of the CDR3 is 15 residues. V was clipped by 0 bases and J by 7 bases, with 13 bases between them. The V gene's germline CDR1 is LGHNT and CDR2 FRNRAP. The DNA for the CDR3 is TGTGCTAGTGGTTTGGTTGGGGGAAAAGGGAATGAGCAGTTCTTC. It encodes CASGLVGGKGNEQFF.

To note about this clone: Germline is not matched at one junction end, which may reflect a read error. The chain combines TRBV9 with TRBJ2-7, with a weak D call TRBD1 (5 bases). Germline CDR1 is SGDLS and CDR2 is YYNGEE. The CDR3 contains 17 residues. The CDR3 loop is CASSVGLAAGLSSEQYF. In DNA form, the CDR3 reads TGTGCCAGCAGCGTAGGTTTGGCGGCAGGGCTTTCCTCCGAGCAGTACTTC.